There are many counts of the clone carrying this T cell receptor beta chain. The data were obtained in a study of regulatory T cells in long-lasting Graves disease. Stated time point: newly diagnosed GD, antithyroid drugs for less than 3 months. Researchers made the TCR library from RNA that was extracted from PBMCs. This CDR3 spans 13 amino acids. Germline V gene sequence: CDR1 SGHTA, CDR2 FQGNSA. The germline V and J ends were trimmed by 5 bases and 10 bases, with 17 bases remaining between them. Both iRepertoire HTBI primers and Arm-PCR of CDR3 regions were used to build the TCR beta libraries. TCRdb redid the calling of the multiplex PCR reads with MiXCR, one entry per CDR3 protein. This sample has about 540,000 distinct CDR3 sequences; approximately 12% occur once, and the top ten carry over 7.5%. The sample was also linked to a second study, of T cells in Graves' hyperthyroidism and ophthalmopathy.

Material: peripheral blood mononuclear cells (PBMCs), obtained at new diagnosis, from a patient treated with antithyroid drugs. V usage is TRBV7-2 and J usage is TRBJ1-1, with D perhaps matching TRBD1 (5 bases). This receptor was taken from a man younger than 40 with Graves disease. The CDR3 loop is CASSPRAALGAFF. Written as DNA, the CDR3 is TGTGCCAGCAGCCCCAGGGCGGCACTGGGAGCTTTCTTT.